These 9 T cell receptor beta chains were all obtained from the same sample, sequenced in a study of OX40 agonist ivuxolimab in advanced cancers. Method: immunoSEQ multiplex PCR; TCRdb's copy keeps in-frame clones and lacks some. The table shows 90,000 or so clones, with 89% occurring only once. The source was CD4+ or CD8+ T cells sorted from blood, collected in a trial of the OX40 agonist ivuxolimab. The receptors stem from an adult with an advanced solid tumor such as melanoma, head and neck, liver or kidney cancer.

The V and J genes are TRBV10-3 and TRBJ2-5; D is uncertain. There are 13 residues in the CDR3. The germline V gene has CDR1 ENHRY and CDR2 SYGVKD. V lost 4 bases and J lost 0, with 6 bases in between. CDR3 nucleotides: TGTGCCATCAGTGTCCGGAACCAAGAGACCCAGTACTTC. Residues: CAISVRNQETQYF.

The chain links TRBV27 to TRBJ1-1; D gene ambiguous. CDR1 and CDR2 (germline): MNHEY, SMNVEV (reference sequence). The V end was cut by 3 bases, the J end by 1 base, with 18 bases between. The CDR3 has 17 residues. CDR3 sequence (DNA): TGTGCCAGCAGTTTCAGGCAGACTTCGACGGAGAACACTGAAGCTTTCTTT. It codes for CASSFRQTSTENTEAFF.

V is TRBV30 and J is TRBJ2-2; a possible D gene is TRBD1 (6 bases). Germline CDR1 reads GTSNPN; CDR2 reads SVGIG (reference sequence). This CDR3 has 13 residues. Trimming removed 7 bases at V and 0 bases at J, with 9 bases between. CDR3 sequence (DNA): TGTGCCTTAAACAGGGCGAACACCGGGGAGCTGTTTTTT. Encoded protein: CALNRANTGELFF.

The V and J genes are TRBV2 and TRBJ1-4; no clear D. V was shortened by 8 bases and J by 0 bases, with 13 bases between the two germline ends. CDR3 length: 15 amino acids. CDR1 is SNHLY, CDR2 FYNNEI, per germline. The CDR3 DNA sequence: TGTGCCAGCTCCTCCTCCACAGCAACTAATGAAAAACTGTTTTTT. Its translation: CASSSSTATNEKLFF.

V is TRBV5-4 and J is TRBJ2-3, with TRBD1 as a possible D gene (5 bases). Between the trimmed V and J ends, which lost 4 bases and 2 bases, there was a span of 17 bases. The CDR3 covers 16 residues. Germline CDR1 is SGHNT and CDR2 is YYREEE (reference sequence). The CDR3 DNA reads TGTGCCAGCAGCCCAGGACAACTAATTCTCACAGATACGCAGTATTTT. Residues: CASSPGQLILTDTQYF.

V gene TRBV4-2 combines with J gene TRBJ2-3; 9 positions agree with TRBD2. V lost 3 bases, J lost 0 bases, and 4 bases stayed unmatched. The CDR3 sequence is 16 residues long. The germline V gene encodes CDR1 LGHNA and CDR2 YNFKEQ. The CDR3 loop reads CASSHVAGESTDTQYF. CDR3 DNA: TGTGCCAGCAGCCACGTAGCGGGAGAGAGCACAGATACGCAGTATTTT.

The chain is built from TRBV20-1 and TRBJ1-4; tentatively, D is TRBD1 (6 bases). Germline lookup yields CDR1 DFQATT and CDR2 SNEGSKA (reference sequence). The CDR3 extends over 11 amino acids. V shed 6 bases and J shed 7 bases, with 9 bases lying between them. CDR3 sequence: CSAEGGEKLFF. For the CDR3, the DNA is TGCAGTGCCGAGGGGGGTGAAAAACTGTTTTTT.

CDR3 in amino acids: CASSRREGVDTQYF. CDR3 nucleotide sequence: TGTGCCAGCAGCCGACGGGAGGGAGTAGATACGCAGTATTTT. The rearrangement uses TRBV7-9 and TRBJ2-3; 8 bases are shared with TRBD2. The CDR3 spans 14 residues. V gave up 5 bases and J gave up 5 bases; unmatched junction bases: 6. CDR1 is SEHNR and CDR2 is FQNEAQ in the germline V gene (reference sequence).

In this sample, this clone turned up once. The chain links TRBV6-1 to TRBJ1-2; D gene unclear. Germline assignment: CDR1 MNHNS and CDR2 SASEGT. Trimming cost V 4 bases and J 8 bases, with 11 bases left between them. This CDR3 spans 12 amino acids. Here the CDR3 reads CASSGPPLGYTF. CDR3 in DNA: TGTGCCAGCAGTGGCCCGCCCCTAGGCTACACCTTC.